Sequencing of this T cell receptor beta chain was carried out in a study of CD8+ T cells in alopecia areata. Study conclusions and caveats: Scalp specimens additionally yield sequences from normal skin's resident alphabeta T cells. Clonality was higher in lesional than normal scalp, especially in alopecia totalis/universalis.

The CDR3 has 12 residues. V was clipped by 5 bases and J by 3 bases, with 6 bases between them. CDR1 MDHEN and CDR2 SYDVKM come from the germline V gene. This clone was counted a few times. Its specificity is unknown. Isolated RNA was reverse transcribed into cDNA used as the sequencing template. The repertoire was sequenced with immunoSEQ multiplex PCR; TCRdb's copy has only in-frame clones and lacks some. The sample includes 100,000 to 150,000 clones, roughly 50% of them seen just once. Lesional scalp punch biopsies and peripheral blood were collected from alopecia areata patients. Sequencing used NKG2D-low CD8+ T cells sorted from blood. The chain is built from TRBV28 and TRBJ2-3, with no clear D. The clonotype comes from a human donor with alopecia areata. The CDR3 nucleotides read TGTGCCAGCAGTGTAGGTACAGATACGCAGTATTTT. Its protein product is CASSVGTDTQYF.